There are a few counts of the clone carrying this T cell receptor beta chain. This entry is derived from a study of T cells in Graves' hyperthyroidism and ophthalmopathy. RNA transcripts were the template for amplifying TCR beta CDR3 regions. The HTBI set primed first-round TCR CDR3 RT-PCR. Each CDR3 protein is one row after TCRdb ran MiXCR on the multiplex PCR reads. The table lists about 640,000 distinct CDR3 sequences, 20% of them singletons. CDR1 is MNHGY, CDR2 SVAAGI, per germline. With 0 bases clipped from V and 5 bases from J, the junction kept 9 bases outside the gene matches. The length of the CDR3 is 18 residues.

The chain has TRBV6-9 and TRBJ2-7, with 14 nucleotides matching TRBD2. The sequencing input was blood. The clonotype comes from a man younger than 40 with Graves' ophthalmopathy. CDR3 coding DNA: TGTGCCAGCAGTTATTCCGGACTAGCGGGAGGCTTCTTCAACGAGCAGTACTTC. Translating gives CASSYSGLAGGFFNEQYF.